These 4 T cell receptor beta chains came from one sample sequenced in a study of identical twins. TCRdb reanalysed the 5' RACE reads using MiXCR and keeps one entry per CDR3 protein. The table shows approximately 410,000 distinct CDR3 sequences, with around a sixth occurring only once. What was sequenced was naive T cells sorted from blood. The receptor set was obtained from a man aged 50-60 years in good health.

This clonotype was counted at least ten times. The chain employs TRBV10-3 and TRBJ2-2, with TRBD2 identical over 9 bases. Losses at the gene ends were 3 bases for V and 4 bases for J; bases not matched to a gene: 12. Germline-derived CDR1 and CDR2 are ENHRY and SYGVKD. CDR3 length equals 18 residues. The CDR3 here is CAISEGKRAGGSTGELFF. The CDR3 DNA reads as TGTGCCATCAGTGAAGGGAAACGAGCGGGAGGTTCCACCGGGGAGCTGTTTTTT.

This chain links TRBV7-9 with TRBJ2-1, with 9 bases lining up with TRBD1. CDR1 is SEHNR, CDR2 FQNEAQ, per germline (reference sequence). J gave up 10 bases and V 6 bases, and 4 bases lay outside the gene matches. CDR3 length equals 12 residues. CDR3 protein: CASSKDRGEQFF. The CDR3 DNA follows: TGTGCCAGCAGTAAGGACAGGGGCGAGCAGTTCTTC.

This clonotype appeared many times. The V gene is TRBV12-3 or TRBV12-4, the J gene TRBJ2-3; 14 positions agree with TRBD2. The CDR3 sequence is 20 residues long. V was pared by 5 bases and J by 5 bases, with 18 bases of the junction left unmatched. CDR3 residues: CASSPSPTSGRALSGDTQYF. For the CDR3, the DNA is TGTGCCAGCAGTCCGTCGCCGACTAGCGGGAGGGCCTTATCGGGAGATACGCAGTATTTT.

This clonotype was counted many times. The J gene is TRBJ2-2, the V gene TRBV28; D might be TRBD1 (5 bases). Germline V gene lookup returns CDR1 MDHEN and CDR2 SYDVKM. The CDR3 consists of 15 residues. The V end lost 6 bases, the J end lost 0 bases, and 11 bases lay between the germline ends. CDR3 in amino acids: CASSGHPSNTGELFF. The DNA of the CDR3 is TGTGCCAGCAGCGGACACCCGTCGAACACCGGGGAGCTGTTTTTT.